Listed below are T cell receptor beta chains from one sample, sequenced in a study of radiation and T cells in renal cell carcinoma. Sequenced by immunoSEQ multiplex PCR; TCRdb stores in-frame clones only, minus some. The repertoire holds 70,000 or so clones, with roughly 87% as singletons. Material: blood, obtained from a patient whose treatment included radiotherapy and nephrectomy. The source is a man in his 60s with renal cell carcinoma. The CDR3 runs from the conserved cysteine through the conserved F or W. The order of the fields is D gene, clone size, J gene, V gene, CDR3 DNA, CDR3 protein. D genes are given only for firm matches. The size entry is marked missing in some rows and otherwise reads once, few, many or a size class.

NA | few | TRBJ1-2 | TRBV5-1 | TGCGCCAGCGCCCTGCGCAGGGAGGGTAACTATGGCTACACCTTC | CASALRREGNYGYTF
NA | once | TRBJ2-3 | TRBV19 | TGTGCCAGTAGTATTAGGGTCTCTAGCACAGATACGCAGTATTTT | CASSIRVSSTDTQYF
NA | NA | TRBJ1-3 | TRBV14 | TGTGCCAGCAGCCAAGGTTTTACTGGAAACACCATATATTTT | CASSQGFTGNTIYF
TRBD1 | few | TRBJ2-1 | TRBV10-3 | TGTGCCGCACAGACAGGGCAGTCCTACAATGAGCAGTTCTTC | CAAQTGQSYNEQFF
NA | NA | TRBJ2-3 | TRBV14 | TGTGCCAGCAGCCAGCGGGACCGAGCAGATACGCAGTATTTT | CASSQRDRADTQYF
NA | NA | TRBJ2-5 | TRBV5-5 | TGTGCCAGCAGCTCCCGAGAGACCCAGTACTTC | CASSSRETQYF
NA | NA | TRBJ1-5 | TRBV6-5 | TGTGCCAGCACCTCCTCTGTCAATCAGCCCCAGCATTTT | CASTSSVNQPQHF
NA | NA | TRBJ1-2 | TRBV5-6 | TGTGCCAGCAGCTGGGACCAAAGCTATGGCTACACCTTC | CASSWDQSYGYTF
NA | few | TRBJ1-1 | TRBV29-1 | TGCAGCGCCCATTTGGGGGCTGAAGCTTTCTTT | CSAHLGAEAFF
NA | NA | TRBJ2-5 | TRBV11-3 | TGTGCCAGCAGCCGAAATCACCAAGAGACCCAGTACTTC | CASSRNHQETQYF
NA | NA | TRBJ1-5 | TRBV30 | TGTGCCTGGTCCAGGGATATCGGCGATCGGCCCCAGCATTTT | CAWSRDIGDRPQHF
TRBD1 | NA | TRBJ2-5 | TRBV5-1 | TGCGCCAGCAGCTCCGGACAGGGGGCGCGAGAGACCCAGTACTTC | CASSSGQGARETQYF
TRBD1 | NA | TRBJ2-7 | TRBV6-6 | TGTGCCAGCAGTGCTCGGACAGGGGGGAACGAGCAGTACTTC | CASSARTGGNEQYF
TRBD2 | NA | TRBJ2-1 | TRBV28 | TGTGCCAGCAGTTTTAGGCGGGACTACTCCTACAATGAGCAGTTCTTC | CASSFRRDYSYNEQFF
NA | NA | TRBJ2-5 | TRBV5-1 | TGCGCCAGCAGCCCCCTGCCGGGGACCCAGTACTTC | CASSPLPGTQYF
TRBD2 | NA | TRBJ2-1 | TRBV2 | TGTGCCAGCAGCATAGCGGGAGATTTCAATGAGCAGTTCTTC | CASSIAGDFNEQFF
TRBD1 | NA | TRBJ2-1 | TRBV14 | TGTGCCAGCAGCCCGCAAGGGACAGCCTACAATGAGCAGTTCTTC | CASSPQGTAYNEQFF
NA | NA | TRBJ2-7 | TRBV15 | TGTGCCACCAGCCCGACCGTTACCTACGAGCAGTACTTC | CATSPTVTYEQYF
TRBD2 | NA | TRBJ2-6 | TRBV5-1 | TGCGCCAGCAGCCCAGGCGGGGGGGTCGGAACTGGGGCCAACGTCCTGACTTTC | CASSPGGGVGTGANVLTF
NA | NA | TRBJ2-7 | TRBV4-2 | TGTGCCAGCAGCCAAGATACGTCTCTCCTATACGAGCAGTACTTC | CASSQDTSLLYEQYF
TRBD1 | NA | TRBJ2-1 | TRBV7-9 | TGTGCCAGCAGCCCCCGGCGTGGACAGGCCGCGGATGAGCAGTTCTTC | CASSPRRGQAADEQFF
TRBD1 | NA | TRBJ2-6 | TRBV27 | TGTGCCAGCAGCAGCCCCCAGACAGGGGAGTACTCTGGGGCCAACGTCCTGACTTTC | CASSSPQTGEYSGANVLTF
NA | NA | TRBJ2-1 | TRBV5-4 | TGTGCCAGCAGCCAGGCCGGGACATACTACAATGAGCAGTTCTTC | CASSQAGTYYNEQFF